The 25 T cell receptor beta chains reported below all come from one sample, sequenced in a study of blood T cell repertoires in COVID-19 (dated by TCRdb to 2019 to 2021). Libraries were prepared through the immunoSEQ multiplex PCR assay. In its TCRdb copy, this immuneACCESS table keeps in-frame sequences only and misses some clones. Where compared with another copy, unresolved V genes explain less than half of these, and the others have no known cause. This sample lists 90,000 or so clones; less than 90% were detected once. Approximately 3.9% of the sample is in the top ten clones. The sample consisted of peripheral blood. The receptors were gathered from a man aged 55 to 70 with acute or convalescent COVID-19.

CDR3 coding DNA: TGCGCCAGCAGCCACTCCCCCGGACTAGCAGTAAATGAGCAGTTCTTC. It specifies CASSHSPGLAVNEQFF. This chain links TRBV4-1 with TRBJ2-1, with 8 nucleotides matching TRBD2. Germline CDR1 MGHRA, CDR2 YSYEKL. This CDR3 spans 16 amino acids. Trimming took 3 bases from V and 7 from J; bases not matched to a gene: 11.

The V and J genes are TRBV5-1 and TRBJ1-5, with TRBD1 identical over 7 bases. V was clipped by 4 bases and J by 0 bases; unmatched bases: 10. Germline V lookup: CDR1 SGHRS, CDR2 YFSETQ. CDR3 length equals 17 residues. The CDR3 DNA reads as TGCGCCAGCAGCCTTGGAGGCGGGACAGATAGCAATCAGCCCCAGCATTTT. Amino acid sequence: CASSLGGGTDSNQPQHF.

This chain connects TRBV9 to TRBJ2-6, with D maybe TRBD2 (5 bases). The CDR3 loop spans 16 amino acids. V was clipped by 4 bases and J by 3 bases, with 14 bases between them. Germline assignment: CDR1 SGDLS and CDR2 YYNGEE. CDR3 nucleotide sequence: TGTGCCAGCAGCACCCCTCGGGGTAGTGGGGCCAACGTCCTGACTTTC. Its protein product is CASSTPRGSGANVLTF.

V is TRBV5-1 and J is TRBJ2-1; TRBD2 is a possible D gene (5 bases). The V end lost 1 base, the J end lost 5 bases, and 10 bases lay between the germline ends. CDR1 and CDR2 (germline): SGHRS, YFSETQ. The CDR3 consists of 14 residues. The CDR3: CASSLTTTNNEQFF. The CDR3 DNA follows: TGCGCCAGCAGCTTGACGACTACCAACAATGAGCAGTTCTTC.

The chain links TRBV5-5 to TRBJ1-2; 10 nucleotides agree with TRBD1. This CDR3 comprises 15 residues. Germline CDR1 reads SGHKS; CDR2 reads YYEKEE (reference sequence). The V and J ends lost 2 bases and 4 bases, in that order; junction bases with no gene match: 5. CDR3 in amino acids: CASSLGGQGSYGYTF. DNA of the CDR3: TGTGCCAGCAGCTTAGGGGGACAGGGGAGCTATGGCTACACCTTC.

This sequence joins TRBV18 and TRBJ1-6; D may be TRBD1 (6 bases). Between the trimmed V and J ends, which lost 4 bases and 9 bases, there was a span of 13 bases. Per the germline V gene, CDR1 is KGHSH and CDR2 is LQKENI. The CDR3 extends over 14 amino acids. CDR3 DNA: TGTGCCAGCTCACACCGACAGGAGACTTCACCCCTCCACTTT. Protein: CASSHRQETSPLHF. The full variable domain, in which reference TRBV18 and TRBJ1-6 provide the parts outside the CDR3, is NAGVMQNPRHLVRRRGQEARLRCSPMKGHSHVYWYRQLPEEGLKFMVYLQKENIIDESGMPKERFSAEFPKEGPSILRIQQVVRGDSAAYFCASSHRQETSPLHFGNGTRLTVT.

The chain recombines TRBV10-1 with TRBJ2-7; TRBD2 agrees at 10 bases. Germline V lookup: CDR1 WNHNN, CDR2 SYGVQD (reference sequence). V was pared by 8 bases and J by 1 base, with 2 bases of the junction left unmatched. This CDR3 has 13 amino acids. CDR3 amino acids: CASPGLASYEQYF. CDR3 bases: TGCGCCAGCCCGGGACTAGCGTCCTACGAGCAGTACTTC.

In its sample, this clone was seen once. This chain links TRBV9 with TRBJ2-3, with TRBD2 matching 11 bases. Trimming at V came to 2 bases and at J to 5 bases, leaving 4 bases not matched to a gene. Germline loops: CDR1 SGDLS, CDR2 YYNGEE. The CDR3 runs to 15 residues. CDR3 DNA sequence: TGTGCCAGCAGCGTTAGCGGGGGGGCAGTAGATACGCAGTATTTT. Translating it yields CASSVSGGAVDTQYF.

DNA of the CDR3: TGTGCCAGCAGCCTTGCGGGACTAGCGAATTCCTACGAGCAGTACTTC. Protein: CASSLAGLANSYEQYF. V usage is TRBV5-6 and J usage is TRBJ2-7; 10 nucleotides agree with TRBD2. The CDR3 is 16 amino acids. J gave up 1 base and V 4 bases, and 8 bases lay outside the gene matches. Germline V gene sequence: CDR1 SGHDT, CDR2 YYEEEE.

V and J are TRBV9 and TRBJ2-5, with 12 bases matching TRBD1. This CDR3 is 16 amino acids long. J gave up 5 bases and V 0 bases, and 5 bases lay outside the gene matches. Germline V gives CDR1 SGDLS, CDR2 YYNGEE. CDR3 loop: CASSVGIGTGGETQYF. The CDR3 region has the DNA TGTGCCAGCAGCGTAGGAATCGGGACAGGGGGCGAGACCCAGTACTTC. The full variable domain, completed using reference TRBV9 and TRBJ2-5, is DSGVTQTPKHLITATGQRVTLRCSPRSGDLSVYWYQQSLDQGLQFLIQYYNGEERAKGNILERFSAQQFPDLHSELNLSSLELGDSALYFCASSVGIGTGGETQYFGPGTRLLVL.

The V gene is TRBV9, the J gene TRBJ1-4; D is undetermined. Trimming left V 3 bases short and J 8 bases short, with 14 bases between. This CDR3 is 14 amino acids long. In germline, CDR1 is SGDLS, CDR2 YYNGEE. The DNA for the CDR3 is TGTGCCAGCAGCGCCGCCAGGTTTGGAGAAAAACTGTTTTTT. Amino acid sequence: CASSAARFGEKLFF.

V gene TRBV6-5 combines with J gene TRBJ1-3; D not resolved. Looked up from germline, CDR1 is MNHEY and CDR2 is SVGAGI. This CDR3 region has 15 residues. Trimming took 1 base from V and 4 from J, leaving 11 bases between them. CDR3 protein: CASSYLQDVGNTIYF. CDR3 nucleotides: TGTGCCAGCAGTTACTTGCAGGATGTCGGAAACACCATATATTTT.

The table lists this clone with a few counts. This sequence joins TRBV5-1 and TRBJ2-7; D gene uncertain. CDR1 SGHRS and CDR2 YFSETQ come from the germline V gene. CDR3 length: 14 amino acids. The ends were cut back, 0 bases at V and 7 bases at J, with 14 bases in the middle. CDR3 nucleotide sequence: TGCGCCAGCAGCTTGGGCCCGGAGACGGGTGAGCAGTACTTC. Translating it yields CASSLGPETGEQYF.

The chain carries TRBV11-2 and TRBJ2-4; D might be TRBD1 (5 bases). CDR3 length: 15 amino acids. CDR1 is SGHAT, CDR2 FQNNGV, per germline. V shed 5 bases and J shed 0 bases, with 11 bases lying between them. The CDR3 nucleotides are TGTGCCAGCAGCACCCCGACAGTAGCCAAAAACATTCAGTACTTC. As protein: CASSTPTVAKNIQYF.

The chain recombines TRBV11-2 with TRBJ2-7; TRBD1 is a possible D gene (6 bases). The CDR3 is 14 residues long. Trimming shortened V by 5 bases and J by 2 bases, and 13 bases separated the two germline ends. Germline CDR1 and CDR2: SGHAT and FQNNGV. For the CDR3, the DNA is TGTGCCAGCAGCCCTCGGACAGCCGCCTACGAGCAGTACTTC. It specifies CASSPRTAAYEQYF.

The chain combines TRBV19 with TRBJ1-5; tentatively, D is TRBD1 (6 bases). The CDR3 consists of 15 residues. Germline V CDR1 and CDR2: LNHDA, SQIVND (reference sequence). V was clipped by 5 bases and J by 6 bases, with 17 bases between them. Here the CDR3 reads CASSPTGGGGQPQHF. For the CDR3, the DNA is TGTGCCAGTAGTCCTACGGGGGGAGGGGGTCAGCCCCAGCATTTT.

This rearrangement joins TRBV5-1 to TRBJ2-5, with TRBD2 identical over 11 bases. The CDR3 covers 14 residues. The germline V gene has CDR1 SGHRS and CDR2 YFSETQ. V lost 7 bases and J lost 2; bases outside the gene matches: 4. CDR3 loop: CASGGTSGQETQYF. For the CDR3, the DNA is TGCGCCAGCGGCGGGACTAGCGGACAAGAGACCCAGTACTTC.

In DNA form, the CDR3 reads TGTGCCACCAGCAGAGTTTTCGGGACTAGTTTCCGGGAGCTGTTTTTT. Amino acid sequence: CATSRVFGTSFRELFF. The chain carries TRBV15 and TRBJ2-2, with 8 bases that match TRBD2. CDR3 length equals 16 residues. Germline trimming cut 1 base from V and 9 bases from J; bases unmatched to any gene: 10. CDR1 and CDR2 (germline): LNHNV, YYDKDF (reference sequence).

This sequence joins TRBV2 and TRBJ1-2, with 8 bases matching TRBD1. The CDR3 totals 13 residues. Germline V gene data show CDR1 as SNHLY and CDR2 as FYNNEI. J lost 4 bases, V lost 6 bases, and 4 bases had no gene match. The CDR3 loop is CASRGTGPYGYTF. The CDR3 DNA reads TGTGCCAGCAGAGGGACAGGACCCTATGGCTACACCTTC.

CDR3 sequence (DNA): TGCGCCAGCAGCCAAGAATGGGACAGGGAAGAGACCCAGTACTTC. It is translated as CASSQEWDREETQYF. This chain uses TRBV4-3 with TRBJ2-5; 9 positions match TRBD1. Per germline, CDR1 LGHNA and CDR2 YSLEER. V was pared by 0 bases and J by 3 bases, with 2 bases of the junction left unmatched. The CDR3 has 15 residues.

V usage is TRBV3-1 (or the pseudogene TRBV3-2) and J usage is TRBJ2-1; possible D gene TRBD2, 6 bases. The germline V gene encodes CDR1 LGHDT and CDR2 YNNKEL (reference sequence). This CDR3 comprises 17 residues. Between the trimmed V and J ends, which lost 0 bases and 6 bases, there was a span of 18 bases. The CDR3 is CASSQEPGARIPNEQFF. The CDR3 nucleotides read TGTGCCAGCAGCCAAGAACCGGGAGCGAGAATCCCCAATGAGCAGTTCTTC.

The CDR3: CASSFRTSSYEQYF. The CDR3 DNA follows: TGCGCCAGCAGCTTCCGGACTAGCTCCTACGAGCAGTACTTC. The gene calls are TRBV5-1 and TRBJ2-7, with 7 bases aligning to TRBD2. The CDR3 has 14 amino acids. The germline gives CDR1 SGHRS, CDR2 YFSETQ. J lost 0 bases, V lost 2 bases, and 2 bases had no gene match.

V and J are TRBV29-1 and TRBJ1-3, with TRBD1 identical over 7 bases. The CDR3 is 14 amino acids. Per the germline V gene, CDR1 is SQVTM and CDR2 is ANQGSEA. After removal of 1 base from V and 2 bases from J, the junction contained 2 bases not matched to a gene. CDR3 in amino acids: CSVEVGTAGNTIYF. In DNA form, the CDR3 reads TGCAGCGTTGAAGTGGGGACAGCTGGAAACACCATATATTTT.

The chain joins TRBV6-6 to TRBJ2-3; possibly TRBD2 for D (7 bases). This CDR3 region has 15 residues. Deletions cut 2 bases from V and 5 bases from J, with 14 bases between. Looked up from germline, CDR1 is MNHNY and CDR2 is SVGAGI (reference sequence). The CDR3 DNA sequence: TGTGCCAGCAGTTACCAGGGGCGGGGGATAGATACGCAGTATTTT. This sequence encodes CASSYQGRGIDTQYF.

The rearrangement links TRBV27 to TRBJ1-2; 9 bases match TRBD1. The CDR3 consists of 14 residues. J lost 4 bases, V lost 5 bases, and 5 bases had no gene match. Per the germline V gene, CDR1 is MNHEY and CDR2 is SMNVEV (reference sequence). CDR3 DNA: TGTGCCAGCAGTCTCACAGGGGGCTCCTATGGCTACACCTTC. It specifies CASSLTGGSYGYTF.